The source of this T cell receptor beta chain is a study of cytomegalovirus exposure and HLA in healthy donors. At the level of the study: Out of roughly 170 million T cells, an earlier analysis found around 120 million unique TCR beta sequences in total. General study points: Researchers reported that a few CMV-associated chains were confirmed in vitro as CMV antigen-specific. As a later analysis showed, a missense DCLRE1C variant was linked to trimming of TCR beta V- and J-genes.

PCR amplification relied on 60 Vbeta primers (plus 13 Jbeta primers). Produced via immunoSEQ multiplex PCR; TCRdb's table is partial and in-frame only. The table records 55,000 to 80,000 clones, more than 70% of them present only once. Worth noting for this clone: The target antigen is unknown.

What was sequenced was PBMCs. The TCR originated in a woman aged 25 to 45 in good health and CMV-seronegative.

CDR3 DNA: TGTGCCAGCAGCCGGGTTGTAGCGACTGAAGCTTTCTTT. This encodes CASSRVVATEAFF. The chain is built from TRBV7-2 and TRBJ1-1; D is unresolved. This CDR3 spans 13 amino acids. CDR1 and CDR2 from the germline V gene are SGHTA and FQGNSA. V lost 5 bases and J lost 5, with 12 bases in between.